This TCR beta chain was recovered during a study of blood T cell repertoires in COVID-19. The V gene end was trimmed by 6 bases and the J gene end by 2 bases; junction bases not matched to a gene: 7. CDR3 length: 16 residues. Germline V lookup: CDR1 SNHLY, CDR2 FYNNEI. The repertoire was sequenced with immunoSEQ multiplex PCR; TCRdb's copy has only in-frame clones and lacks some. The table shows a few hundred thousand clones, with roughly 90% occurring only once. This sequence joins TRBV2 and TRBJ2-3; 11 positions match TRBD2. This TCR was sampled from a woman between 18 and 29 years old who had recovered from COVID-19. The specimen was PBMCs or T cells enriched from blood (not recorded which). CDR3 sequence reads: CASRVLAGVVTDTQYF. For the CDR3, the DNA is TGTGCCAGCAGGGTACTAGCGGGAGTTGTCACAGATACGCAGTATTTT.